The source of this TCR beta chain is a study of blood T cells in healthy people across ages. V lost 6 bases and J 5 bases, leaving 16 bases between the germline ends. The CDR3 extends over 14 amino acids. Germline CDR1 reads MDHEN; CDR2 reads SYDVKM. As for this clonotype: Its cognate antigen is unknown.

Study results and caveats: Getting older went along with TCR beta diversity per million T cells dropping roughly linearly.

A J-beta primer mix and a sample-barcoded 5' primer were used in a second PCR of about 7 to 12 cycles. TCRdb fed the 5' RACE reads into MiXCR, producing one record per CDR3 protein. Seen here are roughly 730,000 distinct CDR3 sequences, roughly 50% observed once, and the top ten hold 25% to 30%. This TCR was sampled from a middle-aged man in good health. Source material: blood. This chain connects TRBV28 to TRBJ1-2; D is ambiguous. Written as DNA, the CDR3 is TGTGCCAGCAGCGTCCCGTCAGAGCTATATGGCTACACCTTC. As protein: CASSVPSELYGYTF.